This entry concerns a single TCR beta chain. It lacks a known antigen. No quality values exist for individual bases; no much larger clone is one base distant. These data originate in a study of radiotherapy plus CTLA-4 blockade in lung cancer (dated by TCRdb to the late 2010s). About the full investigation: Objective responses were observed in approximately 19% of enrolled patients, and disease control was achieved in 31%.

The study tested focal radiation therapy combined with CTLA-4 blockade (ipilimumab) in patients with chemo-refractory metastatic non-small-cell lung cancer. Trimming removed 5 bases from V and 5 bases from J, leaving 9 bases between the germline ends. The germline V gene (reference sequence) gives CDR1 as MNHEY and CDR2 as SMNVEV. From the cysteine through the phenylalanine, the CDR3 covers 12 amino acids. The entry retains the CDR3 DNA only, 36 bases that are in frame from base 1. What the research found in general, with its limitations: The strongest predictors of response were reported to be early dynamic shifts in blood T cell clones along with a rise in serum interferon-beta following radiation. TCR clones derived from tumors expanded in peripheral blood after treatment with radiotherapy and ipilimumab.

The library was produced with the immunoSEQ multiplex PCR assay. TCRdb carries this immuneACCESS record with in-frame sequences only. Its versions omit some clonotypes, under half of them owing to an unresolved V gene in the studies checked, with the rest unexplained. The sample table holds about 98,000 clones, of which around 83% were seen once. The ten largest clones capture 3% to 3.5% of the sample. The sequence is built from TRBV27 and TRBJ1-2; tentative D gene TRBD1, with 6 bases matching. The receptor's source is a human donor with non-small cell lung cancer who had a partial response to radiotherapy plus ipilimumab. The specimen comprised peripheral blood, sampled from a patient treated with radiotherapy plus ipilimumab. The DNA sequence is as follows: TGTGCCAGCAGTCCTAGGGGGTATGGCTACACCTTC. This sequence encodes CASSPRGYGYTF.